This T cell receptor (beta chain) stems from a study of glioma-infiltrating T cells. General observations from the study: Above-expected tissue-blood divergence occurred in all gliomas, most in low-grade ones. Very few CDR3 sequences were shared between tissue and blood.

CDR1 MNHEY and CDR2 SVGEGT come from the germline V gene. V gave up 2 bases and J gave up 10 bases, with 14 bases separating them. The CDR3 is 13 residues long. Only one count was recorded for this clonotype. Its antigen is unidentified. A much larger clone differs from this one at a single base, so this may be a read error. Amplification of TCR alpha and beta CDR3 regions from RNA used iRepertoire nested multiplex PCR. Tissue mRNA or PBMC total RNA, about 85-400 ng, went into one-step reverse transcription and amplification. Using its own MiXCR run on the multiplex PCR reads, TCRdb lists one record per CDR3 protein. This table holds 85,000 to 110,000 distinct CDR3 sequences, around 28% found once.

The clonotype originates from a human donor with low-grade glioma or glioblastoma, undergoing nonglioma brain surgery, or in good health (not recorded which). The chain couples TRBV6-2 or TRBV6-3 to TRBJ1-1; tentative D call: TRBD1 (5 bases). Sequenced sample: glioma tissue, nonneoplastic brain tissue, or PBMCs (not recorded which). The CDR3 DNA reads as TGTGCCAGCAGTTACGGGGGGACTATGCCAGCTTTCTTT. This gives the protein CASSYGGTMPAFF.